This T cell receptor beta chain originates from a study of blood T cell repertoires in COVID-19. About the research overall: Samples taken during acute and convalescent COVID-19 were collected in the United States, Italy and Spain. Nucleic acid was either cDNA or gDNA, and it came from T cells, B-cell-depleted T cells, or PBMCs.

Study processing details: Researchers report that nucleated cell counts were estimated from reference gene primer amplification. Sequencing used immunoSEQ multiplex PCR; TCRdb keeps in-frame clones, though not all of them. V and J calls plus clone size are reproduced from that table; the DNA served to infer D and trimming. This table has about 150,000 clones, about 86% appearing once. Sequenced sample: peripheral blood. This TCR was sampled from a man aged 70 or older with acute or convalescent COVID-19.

The CDR3 here is CATNDRAKNIQYF. The CDR3 region has the DNA TGTGCCACCAATGACAGGGCCAAAAACATTCAGTACTTC. The genes are TRBV6-6 and TRBJ2-4; D is possibly TRBD1 (6 bases). V shed 10 bases and J shed 1 base, with 11 bases lying between them. This CDR3 spans 13 amino acids. Germline-derived CDR1 and CDR2 are MNHNY and SVGAGI (reference sequence).